This TCR beta chain is drawn from a study of blood T cells in healthy people across ages. Healthy Caucasian individuals from Russia aged roughly 6 to 95 were enrolled as donors. Total RNA, at least 6 micrograms per sample, came from PBMCs. A second PCR, run for 7 to 11 cycles, used a sample-barcoded 5' primer plus a J-beta primer mix. TCRdb independently ran MiXCR on the 5' RACE reads; one entry per CDR3 protein. This sample carries roughly 1,800,000 distinct CDR3 sequences, roughly 50% of them seen once, and the ten largest clones take 2.1%. The CDR3 is made up of 13 amino acids. CDR1 SEHNR and CDR2 FQNEAQ come from the germline V gene (reference sequence). Trimming removed 7 bases from V and 2 bases from J, with 11 bases in between.

V gene TRBV7-9 combines with J gene TRBJ2-5; either TRBD1 or TRBD2 may supply D (5 bases each). The source of this sequence is a woman between 40 and 50 years old in good health. The material sequenced was blood. CDR3 nucleotides: TGTGCCAGCATACGGGGCTTACAAGAGACCCAGTACTTC. Translation: CASIRGLQETQYF. Complete variable domain (other parts from reference TRBV7-9 and TRBJ2-5): DTGVSQNPRHKITKRGQNVTFRCDPISEHNRLYWYRQTLGQGPEFLTYFQNEAQLEKSRLLSDRFSAERPKGSFSTLEIQRTEQGDSAMYLCASIRGLQETQYFGPGTRLLVL.